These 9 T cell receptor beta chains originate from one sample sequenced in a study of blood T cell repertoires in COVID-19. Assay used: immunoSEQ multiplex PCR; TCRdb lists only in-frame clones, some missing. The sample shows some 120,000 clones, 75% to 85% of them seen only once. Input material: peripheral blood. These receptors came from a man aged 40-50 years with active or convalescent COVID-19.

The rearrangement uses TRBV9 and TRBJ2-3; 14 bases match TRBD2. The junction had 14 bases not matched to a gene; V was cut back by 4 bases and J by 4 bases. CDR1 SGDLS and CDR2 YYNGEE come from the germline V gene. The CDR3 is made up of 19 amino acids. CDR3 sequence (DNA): TGTGCCAGCAGCTCGAAGGTCCAGGGACTAGCGGGAGTGCCAGATACGCAGTATTTT. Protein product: CASSSKVQGLAGVPDTQYF.

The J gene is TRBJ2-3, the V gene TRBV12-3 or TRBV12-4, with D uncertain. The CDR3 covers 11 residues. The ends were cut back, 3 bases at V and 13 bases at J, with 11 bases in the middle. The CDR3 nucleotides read TGTGCCAGCAGTTTGGGCCCCCATGAGTATTTT. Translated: CASSLGPHEYF.

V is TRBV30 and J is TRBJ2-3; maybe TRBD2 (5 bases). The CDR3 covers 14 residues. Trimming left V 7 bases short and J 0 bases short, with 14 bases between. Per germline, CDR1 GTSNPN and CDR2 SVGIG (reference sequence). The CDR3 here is CALSDGVSTDTQYF. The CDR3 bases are TGTGCCTTGTCAGACGGGGTTAGCACAGATACGCAGTATTTT.

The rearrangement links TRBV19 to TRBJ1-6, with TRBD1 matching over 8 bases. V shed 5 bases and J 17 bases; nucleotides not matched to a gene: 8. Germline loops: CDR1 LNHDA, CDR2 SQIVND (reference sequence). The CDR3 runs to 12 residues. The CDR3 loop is CASSLPTGVFHF. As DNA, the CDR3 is TGTGCCAGTAGTCTACCGACAGGGGTATTCCACTTT.

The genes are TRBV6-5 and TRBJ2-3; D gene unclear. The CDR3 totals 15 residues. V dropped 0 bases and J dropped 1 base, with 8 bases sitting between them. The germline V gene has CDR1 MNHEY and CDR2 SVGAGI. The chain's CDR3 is CASSYSSYGTDTQYF. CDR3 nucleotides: TGTGCCAGCAGTTACTCTTCCTACGGCACAGATACGCAGTATTTT.

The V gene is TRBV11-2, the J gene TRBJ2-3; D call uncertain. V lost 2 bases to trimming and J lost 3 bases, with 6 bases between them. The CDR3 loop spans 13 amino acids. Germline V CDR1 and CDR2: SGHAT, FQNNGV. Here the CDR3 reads CASSLSVTDTQYF. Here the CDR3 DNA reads TGTGCCAGCAGCTTATCCGTAACAGATACGCAGTATTTT.

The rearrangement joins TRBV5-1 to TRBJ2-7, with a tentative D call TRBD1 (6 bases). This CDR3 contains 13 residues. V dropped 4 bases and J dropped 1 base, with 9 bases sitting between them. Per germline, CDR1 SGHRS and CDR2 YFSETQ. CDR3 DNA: TGCGCCAGCAGCACCGGACAGTCCTACGAGCAGTACTTC. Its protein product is CASSTGQSYEQYF.

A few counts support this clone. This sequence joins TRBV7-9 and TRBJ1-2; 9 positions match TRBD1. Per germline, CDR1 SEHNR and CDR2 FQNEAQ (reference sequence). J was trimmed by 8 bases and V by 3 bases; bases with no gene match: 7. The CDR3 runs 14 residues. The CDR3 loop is CASSFGQGTRGYTF. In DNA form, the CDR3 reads TGTGCCAGCAGCTTTGGACAGGGGACAAGGGGCTACACCTTC.

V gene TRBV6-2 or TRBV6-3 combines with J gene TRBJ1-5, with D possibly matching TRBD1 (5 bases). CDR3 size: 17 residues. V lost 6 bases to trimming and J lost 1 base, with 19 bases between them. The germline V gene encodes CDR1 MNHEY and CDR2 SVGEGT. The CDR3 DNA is TGTGCCAGCAGCCCCGCCGCGGGGGTAGGGAGCAATCAGCCCCAGCATTTT. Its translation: CASSPAAGVGSNQPQHF.